This record looks at one T cell receptor (beta chain) sequence and its context. Generated by immunoSEQ multiplex PCR, the TCRdb table keeps only in-frame clones and is missing some. Of 300,000 or so clones in the sample, roughly 90% were seen once. Trimming stripped 4 bases from V and 3 bases from J, with 7 bases between. This CDR3 contains 13 residues. Per the germline V gene, CDR1 is LGHDT and CDR2 is YNNKEL (reference sequence). The sample is drawn from a study of blood T cell repertoires in COVID-19. This receptor was taken from a woman aged 25-40 years who had recovered from COVID-19. V gene TRBV3-1 (or the pseudogene TRBV3-2) combines with J gene TRBJ1-5, with D possibly being TRBD1 (5 bases). Source material: PBMCs or T cells enriched from blood (not recorded which). The CDR3 is CASSPDINQPQHF. The CDR3 coding sequence is TGTGCCAGCAGCCCGGACATCAATCAGCCCCAGCATTTT.